Included here is one T cell receptor (beta chain) sequence, with context. Its antigen is currently unknown. The sample carries other DNA sequences with the same CDR3. In the naive CD8 group, cells lacked CD45RO and were positively selected for CCR7, so terminally differentiated effector memory CD45RA+ cells were left out. Here immunoSEQ multiplex PCR was the method, and the copy in TCRdb shows in-frame clones only, minus some. The sample includes under 2,000,000 clones, around 96% of them seen just once. The entry originates in a study of shared clonotypes between healthy human individuals. Study-wide findings and caveats: Rarefaction indicated that sorted-subset sequencing remained incomplete although depth was large.

Germline values: CDR1 LGHNA, CDR2 YSLEER. Trimming cost V 4 bases and J 0 bases, with 13 bases left between them. The CDR3 contains 15 residues. Sequenced input: naive CD8+ T cells sorted from blood. The TCR originated in a young man in good health. The J gene is TRBJ2-7, the V gene TRBV4-3; D perhaps matches TRBD1 (6 bases). CDR3 protein: CASSPLTGSSYEQYF. DNA for the CDR3: TGCGCCAGCAGCCCCTTGACAGGAAGCTCCTACGAGCAGTACTTC.